This is a list of T cell receptor beta chains from one sample in a study of memory CD4+ T cells and cytomegalovirus serostatus. The repertoire was sequenced with immunoSEQ multiplex PCR; TCRdb's copy has only in-frame clones and lacks some. The data hold tens of thousands of clones, with 82% observed a single time. The sample taken for sequencing was memory CD4+ T cells from blood. Receptor source: an adult in good health and CMV-seronegative. Each CDR3 is given with its conserved first and last residue. The order of the fields is D gene, clone size, J gene, V gene, CDR3 protein, CDR3 DNA. D genes are given only for firm matches. Clone size appears in some rows only: once, few, many, or a class for an expanded clone.

D: .; size: .; J: TRBJ1-6; V: TRBV4-3; CDR3: CASSQEPGTSSPLHF; DNA: TGCGCCAGCAGCCAAGAACCTGGGACCTCATCACCCCTCCACTTT
D: .; size: .; J: TRBJ1-1; V: TRBV18; CDR3: CASSKQMNTEAFF; DNA: TGTGCCAGCTCAAAACAGATGAACACTGAAGCTTTCTTT
D: TRBD1; size: .; J: TRBJ1-2; V: TRBV30; CDR3: CAWSLAGGGYGYTF; DNA: TGTGCCTGGAGTCTGGCAGGGGGCGGCTATGGCTACACCTTC
D: .; size: .; J: TRBJ2-5; V: TRBV28; CDR3: CASSTQGRGQETQYF; DNA: TGTGCCAGCAGTACACAGGGTAGGGGGCAAGAGACCCAGTACTTC
D: TRBD1; size: .; J: TRBJ2-5; V: TRBV5-6; CDR3: CASSLNGQGEETQYF; DNA: TGTGCCAGCAGCCTGAACGGACAGGGGGAAGAGACCCAGTACTTC
D: .; size: .; J: TRBJ1-2; V: TRBV5-1; CDR3: CASGEGSYGYTF; DNA: TGCGCCAGCGGAGAGGGAAGCTACGGCTACACCTTC
D: .; size: .; J: TRBJ2-1; V: TRBV4-1; CDR3: CASSPGQTPRGYNEQFF; DNA: TGCGCCAGCAGCCCAGGACAGACGCCCCGGGGTTACAATGAGCAGTTCTTC
D: TRBD1; size: few; J: TRBJ1-1; V: TRBV28; CDR3: CASSLWDRGAFF; DNA: TGTGCCAGCAGTTTATGGGACAGGGGAGCTTTCTTT
D: TRBD2; size: .; J: TRBJ2-3; V: TRBV4-1; CDR3: CASAPGPSGGITDTQYF; DNA: TGCGCCAGCGCCCCTGGCCCCTCCGGGGGGATCACAGATACGCAGTATTTT
D: .; size: .; J: TRBJ1-6; V: TRBV6-1; CDR3: CASSGRGGHNSPLHF; DNA: TGTGCCAGCAGTGGACGGGGGGGTCATAATTCACCCCTCCACTTT
D: .; size: .; J: TRBJ1-2; V: TRBV5-5; CDR3: CASSLGLQGKGHGYTF; DNA: TGTGCCAGCAGCTTGGGGCTCCAGGGGAAAGGACATGGCTACACCTTC
D: .; size: .; J: TRBJ1-5; V: TRBV27; CDR3: CASSFRGQVLNQPQHF; DNA: TGTGCCAGCAGTTTCCGCGGACAAGTACTTAATCAGCCCCAGCATTTT
D: .; size: few; J: TRBJ1-1; V: TRBV9; CDR3: CASSVMSDLGTEAFF; DNA: TGTGCCAGCAGCGTTATGTCGGACCTGGGGACTGAAGCTTTCTTT
D: .; size: .; J: TRBJ2-1; V: TRBV19; CDR3: CASSRPSGNEQFF; DNA: TGTGCCAGTAGCCGACCAAGTGGGAATGAGCAGTTCTTC
D: TRBD1; size: .; J: TRBJ2-7; V: TRBV5-1; CDR3: CASSSGRQGKAYEQYF; DNA: TGCGCCAGCAGCTCCGGAAGACAGGGGAAGGCCTACGAGCAGTACTTC
D: .; size: .; J: TRBJ1-1; V: TRBV5-1; CDR3: CASSLTLQGSSEAFF; DNA: TGCGCCAGCAGCTTGACCCTACAGGGATCGTCTGAAGCTTTCTTT
D: .; size: .; J: TRBJ1-5; V: TRBV6-1; CDR3: CASSVGLLQPQHF; DNA: TGTGCCAGCAGTGTAGGACTTTTGCAGCCCCAGCATTTT
D: TRBD1; size: .; J: TRBJ2-2; V: TRBV25-1; CDR3: CASSGALGTGGSGELFF; DNA: TGTGCCAGCAGTGGCGCCTTGGGGACAGGGGGATCCGGGGAGCTGTTTTTT
D: TRBD2; size: .; J: TRBJ2-3; V: TRBV19; CDR3: CASSIDRGLAGGPPDTQYF; DNA: TGTGCCAGTAGTATAGATCGAGGACTAGCGGGGGGGCCTCCAGATACGCAGTATTTT
D: .; size: .; J: TRBJ1-2; V: TRBV11-2; CDR3: CASSQGRVDYTF; DNA: TGTGCCAGCAGCCAAGGACGGGTCGACTACACCTTC
D: .; size: .; J: TRBJ1-2; V: TRBV25-1; CDR3: CASSELGGDGYTF; DNA: TGTGCCAGCAGTGAATTAGGAGGGGATGGCTACACCTTC
D: TRBD1; size: .; J: TRBJ1-1; V: TRBV7-2; CDR3: CASSWDRWNTEAFF; DNA: TGTGCCAGCAGCTGGGACAGATGGAACACTGAAGCTTTCTTT
D: TRBD1; size: .; J: TRBJ2-3; V: TRBV5-1; CDR3: CASSRRQGAGTDTQYF; DNA: TGCGCCAGCAGCCGGAGACAGGGGGCAGGCACAGATACGCAGTATTTT
D: TRBD1; size: few; J: TRBJ2-7; V: TRBV18; CDR3: CASSRKTGVGEQYF; DNA: TGTGCCAGCTCACGGAAGACAGGGGTGGGCGAGCAGTACTTC
D: TRBD1; size: .; J: TRBJ2-5; V: TRBV28; CDR3: CASSFGQASPAETQYF; DNA: TGTGCCAGCAGTTTCGGACAGGCCTCCCCCGCGGAGACCCAGTACTTC
D: .; size: .; J: TRBJ1-5; V: TRBV7-2; CDR3: CASRPGGWDGSNQPQHF; DNA: TGTGCCAGCAGGCCGGGTGGGTGGGACGGAAGCAATCAGCCCCAGCATTTT
D: TRBD1; size: .; J: TRBJ2-3; V: TRBV5-1; CDR3: CASSRGRTDTQYF; DNA: TGCGCCAGCAGCAGGGGGCGCACAGATACGCAGTATTTT
D: TRBD1; size: .; J: TRBJ2-2; V: TRBV7-6; CDR3: CASSSGGYSNTGELFF; DNA: TGTGCCAGCAGCTCAGGGGGCTATTCGAACACCGGGGAGCTGTTTTTT
D: .; size: .; J: TRBJ2-3; V: TRBV20-1; CDR3: CSPARGDTQYF; DNA: TGCAGTCCGGCGAGAGGGGATACGCAGTATTTT
D: .; size: .; J: TRBJ1-2; V: TRBV28; CDR3: CASSLEQARLYGYTF; DNA: TGTGCCAGCAGTTTAGAACAGGCCCGCCTCTATGGCTACACCTTC
D: .; size: .; J: TRBJ2-7; V: TRBV28; CDR3: CASRPGPQTGEQYF; DNA: TGTGCCAGCCGACCGGGGCCCCAAACGGGCGAGCAGTACTTC
D: TRBD1; size: .; J: TRBJ2-3; V: TRBV5-6; CDR3: CASSGTDRTDTQYF; DNA: TGTGCCAGCAGCGGGACAGATCGCACAGATACGCAGTATTTT
D: .; size: .; J: TRBJ2-3; V: TRBV4-3; CDR3: CASSQDTATDTQYF; DNA: TGCGCCAGCAGCCAAGATACGGCCACAGATACGCAGTATTTT
D: .; size: .; J: TRBJ1-2; V: TRBV5-6; CDR3: CASSPGRGTGYGYTF; DNA: TGTGCCAGCAGCCCCGGGCGGGGGACGGGCTATGGCTACACCTTC
D: TRBD2; size: few; J: TRBJ2-7; V: TRBV7-9; CDR3: CASSPLAGGSYEQYF; DNA: TGTGCCAGCAGCCCGCTGGCGGGGGGCTCCTACGAGCAGTACTTC
D: .; size: .; J: TRBJ1-1; V: TRBV27; CDR3: CARPGRNENTEAFF; DNA: TGTGCCAGACCGGGGAGGAATGAGAACACTGAAGCTTTCTTT
D: .; size: .; J: TRBJ2-3; V: TRBV7-8; CDR3: CASSLEGSPTDTQYF; DNA: TGTGCCAGCAGCTTAGAGGGGTCACCCACAGATACGCAGTATTTT
D: TRBD2; size: .; J: TRBJ2-5; V: TRBV7-2; CDR3: CASSPGLAGGQETQYF; DNA: TGTGCCAGCAGCCCGGGACTAGCGGGGGGTCAAGAGACCCAGTACTTC
D: .; size: .; J: TRBJ2-1; V: TRBV7-9; CDR3: CASSPPGDEQFF; DNA: TGTGCCAGCAGCCCGCCGGGGGATGAGCAGTTCTTC
D: TRBD1; size: few; J: TRBJ2-5; V: TRBV18; CDR3: CASSGGTARGETQYF; DNA: TGTGCCAGCTCAGGTGGGACAGCCCGGGGAGAGACCCAGTACTTC
D: .; size: .; J: TRBJ1-3; V: TRBV28; CDR3: CASRVPSGNTIYF; DNA: TGTGCCAGCAGAGTCCCCTCTGGAAACACCATATATTTT
D: TRBD1; size: once; J: TRBJ1-2; V: TRBV10-3; CDR3: CAISDLDRSFYGYTF; DNA: TGTGCCATCAGTGACCTGGACAGGAGCTTTTATGGCTACACCTTC
D: TRBD1; size: .; J: TRBJ2-7; V: TRBV19; CDR3: CATQTGTGTYEQYF; DNA: TGTGCCACCCAAACCGGGACAGGGACATACGAGCAGTACTTC
D: .; size: .; J: TRBJ1-6; V: TRBV5-1; CDR3: CASSLAAGLDSPLHF; DNA: TGCGCCAGCAGCTTGGCGGCAGGGCTGGATTCACCCCTCCACTTT
D: .; size: .; J: TRBJ1-5; V: TRBV30; CDR3: CAWSGGLGQPQHF; DNA: TGTGCCTGGAGTGGAGGGCTCGGTCAGCCCCAGCATTTT
D: TRBD1; size: .; J: TRBJ1-1; V: TRBV30; CDR3: CAWRGSGQGNTEAFF; DNA: TGTGCCTGGAGGGGATCGGGACAGGGGAACACTGAAGCTTTCTTT
D: .; size: .; J: TRBJ1-1; V: TRBV30; CDR3: CAWSVQTGEAFF; DNA: TGTGCCTGGAGTGTACAGACGGGAGAAGCTTTCTTT
D: .; size: .; J: TRBJ1-5; V: TRBV6-4; CDR3: CASSAGVGQPQHF; DNA: TGTGCCAGCAGTGCAGGGGTTGGTCAGCCCCAGCATTTT
D: .; size: .; J: TRBJ2-3; V: TRBV5-1; CDR3: CASSLRQGSTDTQYF; DNA: TGCGCCAGCAGCTTGCGGCAGGGTAGCACAGATACGCAGTATTTT
D: .; size: .; J: TRBJ2-3; V: TRBV4-2; CDR3: CASSQDALAGSGTDTQYF; DNA: TGTGCCAGCAGCCAAGATGCGTTGGCAGGGTCTGGCACAGATACGCAGTATTTT
D: TRBD1; size: few; J: TRBJ1-1; V: TRBV29-1; CDR3: CSAGTGTLTEAFF; DNA: TGCAGCGCTGGGACAGGAACCTTAACTGAAGCTTTCTTT
D: .; size: .; J: TRBJ2-2; V: TRBV11-2; CDR3: CASSWWGRTNTGELFF; DNA: TGTGCCAGCAGCTGGTGGGGACGGACGAACACCGGGGAGCTGTTTTTT